The rows below give T cell receptor beta chains drawn from one sample of a study of CD8 T cells in Susac syndrome. TCRdb re-called the immunoSEQ multiplex PCR reads with MiXCR, one entry per CDR3 protein. The sample includes approximately 150,000 distinct CDR3 sequences, over 85% seen only once; the top ten take approximately 0.094%. The specimen sequenced was CD4+ T cells from PBMCs. Source of these receptors: a human donor with multiple sclerosis. CDR3s include the opening cysteine and the closing phenylalanine or tryptophan.

J gene | CDR3 length | V gene | CDR3 protein
TRBJ1-1 | 14 | TRBV30 | CAWSVPWTGVVAFF
TRBJ1-3 | 14 | TRBV2 | CASSPSMVGNTIYF
TRBJ2-1 | 11 | TRBV20-1 | CSAIARDEQFF
TRBJ2-6 | 16 | TRBV20-1 | CSARVAGGAGANVLTF
TRBJ1-1 | 12 | TRBV30 | CACGQPNTEAFF
TRBJ2-7 | 15 | TRBV3-1 | CASSEYETTGDEQYF
TRBJ2-1 | 15 | TRBV20-1 | CSARAAGQDYNEQFF
TRBJ2-3 | 17 | TRBV4-3 | CASSNWKNRGGTDTQYF
TRBJ1-2 | 14 | TRBV24-1 | CATSEYDRAYGYTF
TRBJ2-1 | 14 | TRBV2 | CASRGGGPYNEQFF
TRBJ1-5 | 15 | TRBV19 | CASSRSGGRNQPQHF
TRBJ2-1 | 17 | TRBV6-2/TRBV6-3 | CASSWLTGQVIYNEQFF
TRBJ2-4 | 15 | TRBV7-8 | CASTPARASTPIQYF
TRBJ2-7 | 15 | TRBV6-2/TRBV6-3 | CASSTEPQFSYEQYF
TRBJ2-3 | 17 | TRBV12-3/TRBV12-4 | CASSPQLTGNGADTQYF
TRBJ1-5 | 15 | TRBV30 | CAWSGGTGGGQPQHF
TRBJ1-2 | 16 | TRBV20-1 | CSASPTSSTGDYGYTF
TRBJ2-7 | 13 | TRBV5-6 | CASSLTGGSEQYF
TRBJ1-3 | 14 | TRBV9 | CASSPQWGGNTIYF
TRBJ1-5 | 14 | TRBV10-2 | CASSGQGRGQPQHF
TRBJ2-5 | 12 | TRBV20-1 | CSARRGQETQYF
TRBJ1-1 | 16 | TRBV4-1 | CASSPLDTRVNTEAFF
TRBJ2-3 | 17 | TRBV2 | CASRPLVAARGPDTQYF
TRBJ2-7 | 12 | TRBV29-1 | CSAPGQYYEQYF
TRBJ2-7 | 15 | TRBV7-2 | CASTRWEAGVYEQYF
TRBJ2-2 | 14 | TRBV6-1 | CASSVEGYTGELFF
TRBJ1-1 | 15 | TRBV6-2/TRBV6-3 | CASFRETGGNTEAFF
TRBJ1-5 | 15 | TRBV9 | CASSVGTGLDQPQHF
TRBJ2-2 | 15 | TRBV6-5 | CASSYSYTNTGELFF
TRBJ1-4 | 18 | TRBV3-1 | CAPQLWDASQGSNEKLFF
TRBJ2-7 | 14 | TRBV5-1 | CASSWDRADYEQYF
TRBJ2-1 | 12 | TRBV7-9 | CATRDRENEQFF
TRBJ2-5 | 13 | TRBV20-1 | CSAPTRGQETQYF
TRBJ2-5 | 12 | TRBV10-3 | CATGDSTETQYF
TRBJ2-2 | 15 | TRBV5-1 | CASSLATRDTGELFF
TRBJ2-7 | 15 | TRBV20-1 | CSAMDTTSGSYEQYF
TRBJ2-1 | 16 | TRBV18 | CASSQTAGSGYNEQFF
TRBJ2-7 | 14 | TRBV5-1 | CASSLEGKSYEQYF
TRBJ2-2 | 13 | TRBV28 | CATSPLTTGELFF
TRBJ2-5 | 13 | TRBV18 | CASSPGVQETQYF
TRBJ2-5 | 16 | TRBV5-4 | CASSTGARGRQETQYF
TRBJ2-6 | 12 | TRBV30 | CAWRGTGLEMTF
TRBJ1-2 | 14 | TRBV6-6 | CASSPMEGSYGYTF
TRBJ2-7 | 16 | TRBV6-2/TRBV6-3 | CASSRDSGRLSYEQYF
TRBJ1-1 | 14 | TRBV5-1 | CASSSGQGAIEAFF
TRBJ2-1 | 15 | TRBV5-8 | CASSSRTSGSNEQFF
TRBJ1-5 | 12 | TRBV24-1 | CATSDSDQPQHF